The text below deals with one TCR beta chain. These data belong to a study of long-term antiretroviral therapy in people with HIV. Sequencing used immunoSEQ v3.0 at survey level. Repertoires were generated with immunoSEQ multiplex PCR, while TCRdb's copy carries only in-frame clones and drops some. This table holds about 11,000 clones, 76% found once. Germline trimming cut 6 bases from V and 7 bases from J; bases unmatched to any gene: 12. The V gene's germline CDR1 is SNHLY and CDR2 FYNNEI. This CDR3 region has 15 residues. This receptor was identified in a man aged 25 to 40 with HIV. The chain is built from TRBV2 and TRBJ2-7; 10 bases are a match to TRBD1. Source: unsorted PBMCs, taken at the start of antiretroviral therapy, before treatment. The CDR3: CASSILDRGLREQYF. CDR3 nucleotides: TGTGCCAGCAGCATCCTCGACAGGGGGCTGCGGGAGCAGTACTTC.